Below, 22 T cell receptor beta chains from the same sample are listed, as sequenced in a study of beta chain features in type 1 diabetes. Study-level points and caveats: People with Type 1 diabetes carried modestly yet significantly shorter TCRB CDR3s in all four CD4+ subsets.

Their antigen targets remain unknown. The whole isolated RNA underwent reverse transcription, so sequencing captured expressed TCRB transcripts. TCRdb keeps only in-frame clones here, not all; method: immunoSEQ multiplex PCR. The table shows about 700,000 clones, with under 15% occurring only once. What was sequenced was naive CD4+ T cells from blood. These receptors all come from a man in his late teens or twenties with type 1 diabetes.

The chain is built from TRBV6-5 and TRBJ2-7, with D maybe TRBD2 (5 bases). The V and J ends lost 0 bases and 2 bases respectively, with 14 bases between them. Germline CDR1 and CDR2: MNHEY and SVGAGI. The CDR3 extends over 16 amino acids. The CDR3 nucleotides are TGTGCCAGCAGTTACTCTGAGAGCGGTCCAGCCTACGAGCAGTACTTC. Its translation: CASSYSESGPAYEQYF.

In this sample, this clone turned up a few times. The chain joins TRBV25-1 to TRBJ2-3; D may be TRBD1 (6 bases). V lost 1 base and J 0 bases, leaving 8 bases between the germline ends. The germline gives CDR1 MGHDK, CDR2 SYGVNS. The CDR3 length is 15 residues. The CDR3 here is CASSESGVSTDTQYF. The CDR3 DNA sequence: TGTGCCAGCAGTGAATCAGGGGTTAGCACAGATACGCAGTATTTT.

This clone has a handful of counts. The chain has TRBV7-9 and TRBJ2-3, with D possibly called TRBD1 or TRBD2 (5 bases each). Germline V lookup: CDR1 SEHNR, CDR2 FQNEAQ (reference sequence). V lost 2 bases, J lost 3 bases, and 12 bases lay in between. This CDR3 is 15 amino acids long. CDR3 residues: CASSLLGVSTDTQYF. DNA for the CDR3: TGTGCCAGCAGCTTATTGGGGGTGTCAACAGATACGCAGTATTTT.

This clone has more than one count but fewer than ten. The rearrangement joins TRBV2 to TRBJ2-3, with D possibly being TRBD1 (6 bases). The CDR3 has 14 amino acids. Looked up from germline, CDR1 is SNHLY and CDR2 is FYNNEI. The V gene lost 5 bases and the J gene lost 4 bases, with 13 bases spanning the gap. Here the CDR3 DNA reads TGTGCCAGCAGTCAGGGGTCGAAGGCAGATACGCAGTATTTT. This gives the protein CASSQGSKADTQYF.

The chain has TRBV5-1 and TRBJ2-3; tentative D call: TRBD1 (5 bases). CDR3 length: 15 amino acids. Germline V gene sequence: CDR1 SGHRS, CDR2 YFSETQ. The ends were cut back, 0 bases at V and 2 bases at J, with 10 bases in the middle. The chain's CDR3 is CASSLGRGHTDTQYF. The CDR3 region has the DNA TGCGCCAGCAGCTTGGGTCGCGGACACACAGATACGCAGTATTTT.

There are a few counts of this clone. This chain joins TRBV18 and TRBJ2-3; D possibly matches TRBD1 or TRBD2 (5 bases each). Germline CDR1 reads KGHSH; CDR2 reads LQKENI. CDR3 size: 12 residues. Trimming removed 3 bases at V and 4 bases at J, with 5 bases between. The chain's CDR3 is CASSPGPDTQYF. The CDR3 DNA reads as TGTGCCAGCTCACCGGGACCAGATACGCAGTATTTT.

As regards this clone: In the same sample, other DNA sequences code for this CDR3. The gene calls are TRBV9 and TRBJ1-2; TRBD1 matches 11 bases. Germline loops: CDR1 SGDLS, CDR2 YYNGEE. The CDR3 covers 15 residues. V was clipped by 0 bases and J by 5 bases; unmatched bases: 3. The CDR3 DNA is TGTGCCAGCAGCGTAGAAGGGACAGGGGGGTATGGCTACACCTTC. The encoded protein is CASSVEGTGGYGYTF.

This clone was seen a handful of times. The chain joins TRBV5-1 to TRBJ1-1; D gene unclear. V lost 0 bases to trimming and J lost 4 bases, with 10 bases between them. The CDR3 runs 14 residues. Germline assignment: CDR1 SGHRS and CDR2 YFSETQ. The chain's CDR3 is CASSLGTVGTEAFF. In nucleotides, the CDR3 is TGCGCCAGCAGCTTGGGTACAGTCGGCACTGAAGCTTTCTTT.

The J gene is TRBJ2-1, the V gene TRBV7-2, with 9 bases identical to TRBD1. V lost 3 bases and J lost 8; bases outside the gene matches: 5. This CDR3 contains 14 residues. The germline gives CDR1 SGHTA, CDR2 FQGNSA. In DNA, the CDR3 is TGTGCCAGCAGCTTCGACAGGGGGAGGGATGAGCAGTTCTTC. Protein product: CASSFDRGRDEQFF.

There are a few counts of this clone. The CDR3 DNA is TGTGCCAGCAGTGAGGCGGGGGAAAAAGAGACCCAGTACTTC. Its translation: CASSEAGEKETQYF. The V gene is TRBV6-6, the J gene TRBJ2-5, with 7 bases fitting TRBD2. With 5 bases clipped from V and 3 bases from J, the junction kept 6 bases outside the gene matches. This CDR3 has 14 amino acids. The germline CDR1 and CDR2 sequences are MNHNY and SVGAGI (reference sequence).

The chain couples TRBV14 to TRBJ1-1; D gene ambiguous. Germline V lookup: CDR1 SGHDN, CDR2 FVKESK. V dropped 3 bases and J dropped 0 bases, with 8 bases sitting between them. The CDR3 contains 14 residues. CDR3 sequence reads: CASSQAGVNTEAFF. The DNA of the CDR3 is TGTGCCAGCAGCCAGGCGGGCGTGAACACTGAAGCTTTCTTT.

This clone appeared a few times. The chain carries TRBV5-1 and TRBJ1-1, with D unclear. Trimming stripped 3 bases from V and 1 base from J, with 7 bases between. The CDR3 has 13 amino acids. The germline V gene encodes CDR1 SGHRS and CDR2 YFSETQ. CDR3 bases: TGCGCCAGCAGCTATGCAGGGAACACTGAAGCTTTCTTT. It translates to CASSYAGNTEAFF.

The chain joins TRBV5-1 to TRBJ2-7; tentative D call: TRBD1 (6 bases). Germline V gene data show CDR1 as SGHRS and CDR2 as YFSETQ. V gave up 0 bases and J gave up 2 bases, with 12 bases separating them. The CDR3 has 15 residues. The CDR3 sequence: CASSLDGYRAYEQYF. As DNA, the CDR3 is TGCGCCAGCAGCTTGGACGGATACAGGGCCTACGAGCAGTACTTC. The full variable domain, rest sourced from reference TRBV5-1 and TRBJ2-7, is KAGVTQTPRYLIKTRGQQVTLSCSPISGHRSVSWYQQTPGQGLQFLFEYFSETQRNKGNFPGRFSGRQFSNSRSEMNVSTLELGDSALYLCASSLDGYRAYEQYFGPGTRLTVT.

This clone was seen more than once but under ten times. V and J are TRBV27 and TRBJ2-7; D is ambiguous. Germline lookup yields CDR1 MNHEY and CDR2 SMNVEV (reference sequence). V dropped 2 bases and J dropped 5 bases, with 10 bases sitting between them. The CDR3 totals 13 residues. CDR3 sequence reads: CASSLAGSDEQYF. As DNA, the CDR3 is TGTGCCAGCAGTTTAGCAGGCTCGGACGAGCAGTACTTC.

To note about this clone: Other DNA sequences in this specimen translate into the identical CDR3. V and J are TRBV9 and TRBJ1-6; D call uncertain. Per the germline V gene, CDR1 is SGDLS and CDR2 is YYNGEE. Trimming removed 0 bases at V and 7 bases at J, with 8 bases between. This CDR3 spans 14 amino acids. The CDR3: CASSVGAGNSPLHF. Written as DNA, the CDR3 is TGTGCCAGCAGCGTAGGTGCGGGGAATTCACCCCTCCACTTT.

This clone was counted a few times. V usage is TRBV5-4 and J usage is TRBJ2-3; D is unclear. This CDR3 is 16 amino acids long. The V and J ends lost 3 bases and 3 bases respectively, with 17 bases between them. The germline V gene has CDR1 SGHNT and CDR2 YYREEE (reference sequence). The DNA for the CDR3 is TGTGCCAGCAGCTCACCCGACTTACCGAGGACAGATACGCAGTATTTT. Encoded protein: CASSSPDLPRTDTQYF. The variable domain in full, with the rest retrieved from reference TRBV5-4 and TRBJ2-3, is ETGVTQSPTHLIKTRGQQVTLRCSSQSGHNTVSWYQQALGQGPQFIFQYYREEENGRGNFPPRFSGLQFPNYSSELNVNALELDDSALYLCASSSPDLPRTDTQYFGPGTRLTVL.

Only a few counts were recorded for this clone. This chain uses TRBV5-4 with TRBJ2-7; TRBD2 might be the D (6 bases). The germline V gene has CDR1 SGHNT and CDR2 YYREEE (reference sequence). V was shortened by 3 bases and J by 2 bases, with 12 bases between the two germline ends. This CDR3 has 14 residues. CDR3 amino acids: CASSWRDRAYEQYF. The CDR3 DNA sequence: TGTGCCAGCAGCTGGAGGGACCGAGCCTACGAGCAGTACTTC.

This sequence joins TRBV29-1 and TRBJ2-1, with TRBD1 as a possible D gene (5 bases). The CDR3 consists of 16 residues. Germline V gene lookup returns CDR1 SQVTM and CDR2 ANQGSEA. Trimming stripped 2 bases from V and 3 bases from J, with 17 bases between. The CDR3 bases are TGCAGCGTTGAATATGAAGGGGCTGTAAACTACAATGAGCAGTTCTTC. Its protein is CSVEYEGAVNYNEQFF.

This clone came up a few times. The chain carries TRBV20-1 and TRBJ2-7, with D uncertain. The V gene's germline CDR1 is DFQATT and CDR2 SNEGSKA (reference sequence). The CDR3 consists of 10 residues. The V end lost 6 bases, the J end lost 3 bases, and 6 bases lay between the germline ends. Written as DNA, the CDR3 is TGCAGTGCCAGCATCTACGAGCAGTACTTC. Amino acid sequence: CSASIYEQYF.

The V and J genes are TRBV2 and TRBJ1-2; D possibly corresponds to TRBD1 (5 bases). From germline, CDR1 is SNHLY and CDR2 FYNNEI. CDR3 length: 14 residues. V was clipped by 2 bases and J by 4 bases, with 11 bases between them. In nucleotides, the CDR3 is TGTGCCAGCAGTGAACTTAGCGGGGGCTATGGCTACACCTTC. It codes for CASSELSGGYGYTF. The complete variable domain, with remaining parts taken from reference TRBV2 and TRBJ1-2, reads EPEVTQTPSHQVTQMGQEVILRCVPISNHLYFYWYRQILGQKVEFLVSFYNNEISEKSEIFDDQFSVERPDGSNFTLKIRSTKLEDSAMYFCASSELSGGYGYTFGSGTRLTVV.

In its sample, this clone was seen a few times. The chain combines TRBV7-9 with TRBJ2-5; 8 bases are shared with TRBD1. Per the germline V gene, CDR1 is SEHNR and CDR2 is FQNEAQ (reference sequence). CDR3 length: 16 amino acids. V lost 5 bases, J lost 4 bases, and 12 bases stayed unmatched. The CDR3 sequence is CASSRRPEGTGETQYF. The CDR3 bases are TGTGCCAGCAGCCGAAGGCCGGAGGGGACAGGAGAGACCCAGTACTTC.

This clone was found a few times. The V gene is TRBV25-1, the J gene TRBJ2-7; D may be TRBD2 (6 bases). There are 17 residues in the CDR3. CDR1 and CDR2 (germline): MGHDK, SYGVNS. Trimming removed 1 base from V and 1 base from J, with 17 bases in between. The CDR3 DNA reads as TGTGCCAGCAGTGAATCTAATGCGCGGGGAGGATCCTACGAGCAGTACTTC. Translated: CASSESNARGGSYEQYF.